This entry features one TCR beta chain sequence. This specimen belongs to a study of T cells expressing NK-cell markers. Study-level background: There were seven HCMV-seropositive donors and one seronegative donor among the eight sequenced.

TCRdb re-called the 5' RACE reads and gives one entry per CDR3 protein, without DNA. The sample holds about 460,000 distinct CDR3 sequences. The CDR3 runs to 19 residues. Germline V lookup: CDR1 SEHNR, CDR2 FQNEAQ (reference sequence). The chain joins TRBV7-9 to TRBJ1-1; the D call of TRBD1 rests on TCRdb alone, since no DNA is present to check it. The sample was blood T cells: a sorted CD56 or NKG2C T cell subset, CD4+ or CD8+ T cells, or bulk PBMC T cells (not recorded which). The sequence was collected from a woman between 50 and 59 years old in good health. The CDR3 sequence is CASSLEGVGGRGSNTEAFF.